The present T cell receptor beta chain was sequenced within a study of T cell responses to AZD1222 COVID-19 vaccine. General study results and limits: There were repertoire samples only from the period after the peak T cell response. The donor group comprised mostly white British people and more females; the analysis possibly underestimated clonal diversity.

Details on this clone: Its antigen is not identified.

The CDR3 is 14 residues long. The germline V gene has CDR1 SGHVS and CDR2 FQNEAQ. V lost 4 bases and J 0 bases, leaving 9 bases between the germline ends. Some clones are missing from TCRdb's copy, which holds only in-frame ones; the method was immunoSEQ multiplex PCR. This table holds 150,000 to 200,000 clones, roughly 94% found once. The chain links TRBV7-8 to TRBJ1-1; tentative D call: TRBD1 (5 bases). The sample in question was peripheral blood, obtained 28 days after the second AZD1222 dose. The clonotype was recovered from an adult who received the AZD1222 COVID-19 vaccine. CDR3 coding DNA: TGTGCCAGCAGCTCGGGGCGGGTGAACACTGAAGCTTTCTTT. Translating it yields CASSSGRVNTEAFF.